This TCR beta chain was observed in a study of long-term antiretroviral therapy in people with HIV. Whole-study results and caveats: Collection of the blood took place between the mid-2000s and the late 2010s. The ART regimens in use then may have been less effective than current ones.

Notes on this clone: Antigen specificity is unknown.

An immunoSEQ assay, version v3.0, was performed at survey level. Some clones are missing from TCRdb's copy, which holds only in-frame ones; the method was immunoSEQ multiplex PCR. The sample carries tens of thousands of clones, around 90% recorded once. The CDR3 has 14 residues. In germline, CDR1 is WNHNN, CDR2 SYGVQD (reference sequence). Germline trimming cut 8 bases from V and 8 bases from J; bases unmatched to any gene: 9. The sequence derives from a man younger than 35 with HIV. The material sequenced was unsorted PBMCs, taken 1.1 years after starting antiretroviral therapy. The rearrangement joins TRBV10-1 to TRBJ2-1, with TRBD2 matching 10 bases. The CDR3 sequence: CASAPAGGVDEQFF. CDR3 bases: TGCGCCAGCGCCCCAGCGGGGGGGGTCGATGAGCAGTTCTTC.